This entry features one T cell receptor beta chain sequence. Its antigen is as yet unknown. From the RT-PCR reads, TCRdb called clonotypes with MiXCR, one entry per CDR3 protein. Of more than 450,000 distinct CDR3 sequences detected, 7.6% appear once; the ten largest clones hold roughly 13%. V was trimmed by 3 bases and J by 5 bases, leaving 17 bases between them. CDR3 length equals 15 residues. Germline V lookup: CDR1 DFQATT, CDR2 SNEGSKA (reference sequence). These data belong to a study of response to subunit inactivated influenza vaccine. Study-level points and caveats: Authors suggested each seasonal influenza vaccination recruits few new T cells.

The sequenced sample was PBMCs from blood, obtained less than 30 months after vaccination. J is TRBJ2-1 and V is TRBV20-1; a possible D gene is TRBD2 (5 bases). The sequence came from a man aged 45 to 70 who received an inactivated influenza vaccine. The CDR3 sequence: CSASNFQRINNEQFF. The CDR3 nucleotides read TGCAGTGCTAGTAACTTCCAGCGGATCAACAATGAGCAGTTCTTC.